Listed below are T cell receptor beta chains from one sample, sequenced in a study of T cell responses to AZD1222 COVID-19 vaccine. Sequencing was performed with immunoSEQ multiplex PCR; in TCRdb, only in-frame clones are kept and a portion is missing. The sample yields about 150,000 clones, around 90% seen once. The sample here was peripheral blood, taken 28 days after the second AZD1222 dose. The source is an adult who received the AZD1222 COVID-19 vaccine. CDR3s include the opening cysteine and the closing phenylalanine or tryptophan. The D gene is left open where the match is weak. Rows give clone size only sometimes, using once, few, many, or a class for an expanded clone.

CDR3aa: CASRTGTSGRAYNEQFF
CDR3nt: TGTGCCAGCAGGACCGGGACTAGCGGGAGGGCTTACAATGAGCAGTTCTTC
abundance: once
d_gene: TRBD2
j_gene: TRBJ2-1
v_gene: TRBV6-4

CDR3aa: CASSLTGLAGAEQFF
CDR3nt: TGTGCCAGCAGCTTAACGGGCCTAGCGGGAGCTGAGCAGTTCTTC
abundance: NA
d_gene: TRBD2
j_gene: TRBJ2-1
v_gene: TRBV7-3

CDR3aa: CASSHGGREYEQYF
CDR3nt: TGTGCCAGCAGCCACGGGGGGAGGGAATACGAGCAGTACTTC
abundance: NA
d_gene: TRBD2
j_gene: TRBJ2-7
v_gene: TRBV5-6

CDR3aa: CASSVDGSTGELFF
CDR3nt: TGTGCCAGCAGCGTAGATGGCAGCACCGGGGAGCTGTTTTTT
abundance: NA
d_gene: NA
j_gene: TRBJ2-2
v_gene: TRBV9

CDR3aa: CSVIRLPSSYEQYF
CDR3nt: TGCAGCGTTATTAGGCTTCCAAGCTCCTACGAGCAGTACTTC
abundance: NA
d_gene: NA
j_gene: TRBJ2-7
v_gene: TRBV29-1

CDR3aa: CASSSGETQYF
CDR3nt: TGCGCCAGCAGTTCAGGGGAGACCCAGTACTTC
abundance: NA
d_gene: NA
j_gene: TRBJ2-5
v_gene: TRBV10-2

CDR3aa: CASSVVGSGGDTQYF
CDR3nt: TGTGCCAGCAGCGTAGTGGGCTCCGGCGGAGATACGCAGTATTTT
abundance: NA
d_gene: NA
j_gene: TRBJ2-3
v_gene: TRBV9

CDR3aa: CATSDPTEGPREKLFF
CDR3nt: TGTGCCACCAGTGATCCCACGGAGGGTCCTAGAGAAAAACTGTTTTTT
abundance: NA
d_gene: NA
j_gene: TRBJ1-4
v_gene: TRBV24-1

CDR3aa: CASSLKVRLDETQYF
CDR3nt: TGTGCCAGCAGCTTAAAGGTCAGGCTAGATGAGACCCAGTACTTC
abundance: NA
d_gene: NA
j_gene: TRBJ2-5
v_gene: TRBV7-3

CDR3aa: CASSVDVGARKNTEAFF
CDR3nt: TGTGCCAGCAGCGTAGATGTAGGGGCCAGAAAGAACACTGAAGCTTTCTTT
abundance: NA
d_gene: NA
j_gene: TRBJ1-1
v_gene: TRBV9

CDR3aa: CASSPQDTETQYF
CDR3nt: TGTGCCAGCTCACCACAGGACACAGAGACCCAGTACTTC
abundance: NA
d_gene: NA
j_gene: TRBJ2-5
v_gene: TRBV18

CDR3aa: CASSPLDRTYGYTF
CDR3nt: TGTGCCAGCAGTCCCCTAGACAGAACCTATGGCTACACCTTC
abundance: NA
d_gene: NA
j_gene: TRBJ1-2
v_gene: TRBV27

CDR3aa: CASSTPRTGGNLVTGELFF
CDR3nt: TGTGCCAGTAGTACGCCCCGCACTGGGGGAAATCTTGTCACCGGGGAGCTGTTTTTT
abundance: NA
d_gene: NA
j_gene: TRBJ2-2
v_gene: TRBV19

CDR3aa: CASSKGSGSGMNTEAFF
CDR3nt: TGTGCCAGCAGCAAGGGGAGCGGGAGTGGAATGAACACTGAAGCTTTCTTT
abundance: NA
d_gene: NA
j_gene: TRBJ1-1
v_gene: TRBV7-9

CDR3aa: CASSLAQGDGYTF
CDR3nt: TGTGCCAGCAGCCTTGCACAGGGTGATGGCTACACCTTC
abundance: few
d_gene: NA
j_gene: TRBJ1-2
v_gene: TRBV3-1/TRBV3-2